These 17 T cell receptor beta chains share one sample of origin, sequenced in a study of blood T cell repertoires in COVID-19 (dated by TCRdb to 2018 to 2020). The protocol used for the library was the immunoSEQ multiplex PCR assay. Not all clones reach the TCRdb copy of this immuneACCESS table, which keeps in-frame sequences only. Checked studies attribute under half of the gap to unresolved V genes and leave the rest unexplained. Present in this sample are 120,000 to 150,000 clones, about 80% of which were seen just once. Approximately 1.6% of the sample is in the top ten clones. The specimen was PBMCs or T cells enriched from blood (not recorded which). These receptors came from a young woman who had been exposed to COVID-19.

The chain has TRBV28 and TRBJ1-5; D is perhaps TRBD1 (5 bases). Germline V gene sequence: CDR1 MDHEN, CDR2 SYDVKM. Between the trimmed V and J ends, which lost 2 bases and 2 bases, there was a span of 7 bases. This CDR3 is 14 amino acids long. DNA of the CDR3: TGTGCCAGCAGTTTAGGGGGGGGCAATCAGCCCCAGCATTTT. The encoded protein is CASSLGGGNQPQHF. Filled out from reference TRBV28 and TRBJ1-5, the complete variable domain reads DVKVTQSSRYLVKRTGEKVFLECVQDMDHENMFWYRQDPGLGLRLIYFSYDVKMKEKGDIPEGYSVSREKKERFSLILESASTNQTSMYLCASSLGGGNQPQHFGDGTRLSIL.

The V gene is TRBV12-3 or TRBV12-4, the J gene TRBJ2-2, with D uncertain. The ends were cut back, 2 bases at V and 4 bases at J, with 5 bases in the middle. The CDR3 is made up of 13 amino acids. CDR3 protein: CASSLSRTGELFF. The CDR3, as DNA: TGTGCCAGCAGTTTATCCCGCACCGGGGAGCTGTTTTTT.

This clone was recorded many times. The rearrangement uses TRBV27 and TRBJ1-2; 9 bases agree with TRBD1. The trim removed 4 bases at V and 7 bases at J, leaving 4 bases unmatched. The CDR3 runs to 13 residues. The V gene's germline CDR1 is MNHEY and CDR2 SMNVEV (reference sequence). As DNA, the CDR3 is TGTGCCAGCAGTTCGGGACAGGGAGGTGGCTACACCTTC. Translating it yields CASSSGQGGGYTF.

The J gene is TRBJ2-1, the V gene TRBV7-3; 12 bases are shared with TRBD2. Unmatched junction bases numbered 6, after V lost 5 bases and J lost 4 bases. Germline CDR1 is SGHTA and CDR2 is FQGTGA. This CDR3 region has 16 residues. Written as DNA, the CDR3 is TGTGCCAGCAGCCCCCTAGCGGGAGGGACTTACAATGAGCAGTTCTTC. Protein sequence: CASSPLAGGTYNEQFF.

This sequence joins TRBV5-4 and TRBJ2-1; TRBD1 aligns across 7 bases. V gave up 2 bases and J gave up 6 bases; unmatched junction bases: 2. Germline CDR1 SGHNT, CDR2 YYREEE (reference sequence). The CDR3 loop spans 13 amino acids. The CDR3: CASSFYRGNEQFF. The DNA of the CDR3 is TGTGCCAGCAGCTTCTACAGGGGCAATGAGCAGTTCTTC.

The genes are TRBV5-1 and TRBJ2-3; perhaps TRBD2 as D (5 bases). Germline assignment: CDR1 SGHRS and CDR2 YFSETQ. The CDR3 sequence is 15 residues long. The V and J ends lost 0 bases and 0 bases respectively, with 8 bases between them. In DNA, the CDR3 is TGCGCCAGCAGCTTGGAAGGCGGGAGCACAGATACGCAGTATTTT. It is translated as CASSLEGGSTDTQYF. The whole variable domain, remainder taken from reference TRBV5-1 and TRBJ2-3, is KAGVTQTPRYLIKTRGQQVTLSCSPISGHRSVSWYQQTPGQGLQFLFEYFSETQRNKGNFPGRFSGRQFSNSRSEMNVSTLELGDSALYLCASSLEGGSTDTQYFGPGTRLTVL.

The rearrangement uses TRBV4-1 and TRBJ2-1, with a weak D call TRBD2 (5 bases). From germline, CDR1 is MGHRA and CDR2 YSYEKL. The CDR3 totals 14 residues. Trimming took off 10 bases at V and 11 bases at J, with 24 bases between the two ends. The CDR3 nucleotides read TGCGCCACAGCAGCGGCCCCAGTCGTAGAGCAGCAGTTCTTC. Its translation: CATAAAPVVEQQFF.

This clone has only a few counts. The chain's CDR3 is CAWSVAVPGELFF. CDR3 coding DNA: TGTGCCTGGAGTGTGGCAGTACCCGGGGAGCTGTTTTTT. The V and J genes are TRBV30 and TRBJ2-2; unclear D gene. The CDR3 spans 13 residues. Germline V gene sequence: CDR1 GTSNPN, CDR2 SVGIG (reference sequence). Between the trimmed V and J ends, which lost 0 bases and 6 bases, there was a span of 8 bases.

This chain joins TRBV6-1 and TRBJ1-1; possible D gene TRBD1, 5 bases. Germline CDR1 MNHNS, CDR2 SASEGT. Between the trimmed V and J ends, which lost 2 bases and 2 bases, there was a span of 15 bases. The CDR3 is 16 residues long. DNA of the CDR3: TGTGCCAGCAGTGAAATGGGCTTTAGGGGTAACACTGAAGCTTTCTTT. Protein: CASSEMGFRGNTEAFF.

The chain joins TRBV5-1 to TRBJ1-1, with TRBD1 matching over 7 bases. Germline CDR1 is SGHRS and CDR2 is YFSETQ. This CDR3 has 13 amino acids. Trimming at V came to 7 bases and at J to 1 base, leaving 4 bases not matched to a gene. The CDR3 DNA reads TGCGCCAGCTCGGGACAGCCGAACACTGAAGCTTTCTTT. Translated, it gives CASSGQPNTEAFF.

V usage is TRBV5-1 and J usage is TRBJ2-1; 11 bases align to TRBD2. V was clipped by 0 bases and J by 6 bases; unmatched bases: 5. The CDR3 spans 16 residues. Germline CDR1 and CDR2: SGHRS and YFSETQ. The chain's CDR3 is CASSLDSGRAVNEQFF. CDR3 DNA sequence: TGCGCCAGCAGCTTGGATAGCGGGAGGGCGGTCAATGAGCAGTTCTTC.

V is TRBV9 and J is TRBJ1-5, with no clear D. In germline, CDR1 is SGDLS, CDR2 YYNGEE. The ends were cut back, 0 bases at V and 7 bases at J, with 17 bases in the middle. The CDR3 spans 16 residues. The CDR3 DNA is TGTGCCAGCAGCGTAGGATCCTCCGGGGATGGGCAGCCCCAGCATTTT. Amino acid sequence: CASSVGSSGDGQPQHF.

CDR3 sequence: CAWRPEGQGVNTIYF. The CDR3, as DNA: TGTGCCTGGAGGCCCGAGGGCCAGGGGGTAAACACCATATATTTT. This chain joins TRBV30 and TRBJ1-3, with 7 bases matching TRBD1. Germline V gene lookup returns CDR1 GTSNPN and CDR2 SVGIG (reference sequence). The V gene end was trimmed by 3 bases and the J gene end by 6 bases; junction bases not matched to a gene: 11. CDR3 length: 15 amino acids. The complete variable domain, with remaining parts taken from reference TRBV30 and TRBJ1-3, reads SQTIHQWPATLVQPVGSPLSLECTVEGTSNPNLYWYRQAAGRGLQLLFYSVGIGQISSEVPQNLSASRPQDRQFILSSKKLLLSDSGFYLCAWRPEGQGVNTIYFGEGSWLTVV.

J is TRBJ2-7 and V is TRBV27, with TRBD1 as a possible D gene (5 bases). CDR3 length: 15 amino acids. Trimming pared 5 bases from V and 5 bases from J, leaving 19 bases between. Looked up from germline, CDR1 is MNHEY and CDR2 is SMNVEV (reference sequence). CDR3: CASSPQDSGRHEQYF. CDR3 nucleotides: TGTGCCAGCAGTCCACAGGATTCCGGGCGGCACGAGCAGTACTTC.

The chain recombines TRBV7-6 with TRBJ2-3; 7 bases match TRBD1. J was trimmed by 0 bases and V by 5 bases; bases with no gene match: 2. The CDR3 sequence is 14 residues long. CDR1 and CDR2 (germline): SGHVS, FNYEAQ. The CDR3 spells CASSEGASTDTQYF. The CDR3 DNA reads as TGTGCCAGCAGCGAGGGGGCTAGCACAGATACGCAGTATTTT.

The chain recombines TRBV7-3 with TRBJ2-7; D is ambiguous. The germline V gene encodes CDR1 SGHTA and CDR2 FQGTGA. This CDR3 region has 12 residues. The V and J ends lost 3 bases and 3 bases respectively, with 6 bases between them. For the CDR3, the DNA is TGTGCCAGCAGCTTTCCGGGCTACGAGCAGTACTTC. This sequence encodes CASSFPGYEQYF. Looking up the rest from reference TRBV7-3 and TRBJ2-7 gives the full variable domain: GAGVSQTPSNKVTEKGKYVELRCDPISGHTALYWYRQSLGQGPEFLIYFQGTGAADDSGLPNDRFFAVRPEGSVSTLKIQRTERGDSAVYLCASSFPGYEQYFGPGTRLTVT.

V and J are TRBV7-2 and TRBJ2-1; 12 bases agree with TRBD2. Trimming removed 5 bases from V and 4 bases from J; junction bases left unmatched: 12. CDR1 is SGHTA, CDR2 FQGNSA, per germline. The CDR3 is made up of 18 amino acids. CDR3 coding DNA: TGTGCCAGCAGCAGTAGGGGGACCGGGACTAGCGGGTACAATGAGCAGTTCTTC. This encodes CASSSRGTGTSGYNEQFF.